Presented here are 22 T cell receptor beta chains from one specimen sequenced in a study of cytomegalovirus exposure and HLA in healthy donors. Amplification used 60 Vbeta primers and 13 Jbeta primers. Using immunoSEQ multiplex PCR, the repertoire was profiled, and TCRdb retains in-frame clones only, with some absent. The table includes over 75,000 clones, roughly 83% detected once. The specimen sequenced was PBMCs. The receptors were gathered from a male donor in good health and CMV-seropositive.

For the CDR3, the DNA is TGTGCCAGCAGCACCCCCTTCCCCCGCGGGGCTCGCACAGATACGCAGTATTTT. The encoded protein is CASSTPFPRGARTDTQYF. This chain links TRBV21-1 with TRBJ2-3; TRBD2, the D gene given by the table, was not confirmed from the DNA. TRBV21-1 has pseudogene status. The CDR3 covers 18 residues.

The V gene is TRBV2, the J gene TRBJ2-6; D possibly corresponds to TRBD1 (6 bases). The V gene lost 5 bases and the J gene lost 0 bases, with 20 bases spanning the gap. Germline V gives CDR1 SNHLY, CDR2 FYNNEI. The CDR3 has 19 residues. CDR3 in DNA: TGTGCCAGCAGTAGACAACAGGCAGGGGCAAGCTCTGGGGCCAACGTCCTGACTTTC. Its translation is CASSRQQAGASSGANVLTF.

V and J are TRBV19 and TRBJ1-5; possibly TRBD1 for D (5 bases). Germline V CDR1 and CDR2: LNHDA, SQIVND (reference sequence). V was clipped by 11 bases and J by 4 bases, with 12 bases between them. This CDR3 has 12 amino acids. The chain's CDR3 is CAREEGNQPQHF. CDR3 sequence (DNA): TGTGCCCGCGAGGAGGGGAATCAGCCCCAGCATTTT.

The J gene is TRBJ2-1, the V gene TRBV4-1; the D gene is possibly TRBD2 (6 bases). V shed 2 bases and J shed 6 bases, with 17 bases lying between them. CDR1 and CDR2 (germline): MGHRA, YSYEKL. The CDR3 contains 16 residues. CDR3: CASSQFSGLKSNEQFF. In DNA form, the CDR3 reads TGCGCCAGCAGCCAATTCTCGGGACTCAAGTCCAATGAGCAGTTCTTC.

The CDR3 sequence is CASSLYGDHLYNSPLHF. The CDR3 nucleotides read TGTGCCAGCAGCTTGTACGGAGATCACCTCTATAATTCACCCCTCCACTTT. The V call is TRBV5-6, the J call TRBJ1-6; D call uncertain. The CDR3 loop spans 17 amino acids. Deletions cut 1 base from V and 3 bases from J, with 14 bases between. Looked up from germline, CDR1 is SGHDT and CDR2 is YYEEEE.

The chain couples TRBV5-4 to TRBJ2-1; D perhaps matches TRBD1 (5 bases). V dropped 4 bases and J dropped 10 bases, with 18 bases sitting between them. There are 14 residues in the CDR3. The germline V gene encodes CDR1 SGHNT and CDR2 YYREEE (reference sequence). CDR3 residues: CASSVLSAGSEQFF. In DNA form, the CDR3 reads TGTGCCAGCAGCGTCCTCTCGGCAGGGTCCGAGCAGTTCTTC. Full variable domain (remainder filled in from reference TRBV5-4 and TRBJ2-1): ETGVTQSPTHLIKTRGQQVTLRCSSQSGHNTVSWYQQALGQGPQFIFQYYREEENGRGNFPPRFSGLQFPNYSSELNVNALELDDSALYLCASSVLSAGSEQFFGPGTRLTVL.

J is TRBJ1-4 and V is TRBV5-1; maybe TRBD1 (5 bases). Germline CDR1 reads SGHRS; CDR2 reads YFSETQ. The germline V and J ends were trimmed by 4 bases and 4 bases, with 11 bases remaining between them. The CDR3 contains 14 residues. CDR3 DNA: TGCGCCAGCAGCCCGGGAGGGGATAATGAAAAACTGTTTTTT. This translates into CASSPGGDNEKLFF.

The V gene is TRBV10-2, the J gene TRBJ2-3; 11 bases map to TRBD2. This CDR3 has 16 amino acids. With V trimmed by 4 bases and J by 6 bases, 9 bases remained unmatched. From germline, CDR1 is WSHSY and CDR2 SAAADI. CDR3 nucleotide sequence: TGCGCCAGCAGTGGAGGGATAGCGGGGGGGCTCGATACGCAGTATTTT. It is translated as CASSGGIAGGLDTQYF.

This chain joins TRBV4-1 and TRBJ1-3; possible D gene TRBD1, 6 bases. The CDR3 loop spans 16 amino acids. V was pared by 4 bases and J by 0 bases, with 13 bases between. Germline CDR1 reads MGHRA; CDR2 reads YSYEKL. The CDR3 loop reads CASSRSDSPSGNTIYF. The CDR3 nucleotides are TGCGCCAGCAGCCGCTCGGACAGTCCCTCTGGAAACACCATATATTTT.

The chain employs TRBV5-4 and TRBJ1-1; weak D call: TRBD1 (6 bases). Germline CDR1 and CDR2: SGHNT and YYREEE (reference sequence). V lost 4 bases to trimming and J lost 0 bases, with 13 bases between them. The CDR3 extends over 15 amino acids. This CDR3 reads CASSPLQGMNTEAFF. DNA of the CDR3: TGTGCCAGCAGCCCACTTCAGGGGATGAACACTGAAGCTTTCTTT. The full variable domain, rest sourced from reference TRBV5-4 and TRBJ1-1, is ETGVTQSPTHLIKTRGQQVTLRCSSQSGHNTVSWYQQALGQGPQFIFQYYREEENGRGNFPPRFSGLQFPNYSSELNVNALELDDSALYLCASSPLQGMNTEAFFGQGTRLTVV.

DNA of the CDR3: TGTGCCAGCAGCCAAGGAACGGGTTCCTACAATGAGCAGTTCTTC. Translating it yields CASSQGTGSYNEQFF. This sequence joins TRBV4-2 and TRBJ2-1; D is unresolved. The ends were cut back, 1 base at V and 1 base at J, with 8 bases in the middle. This CDR3 comprises 15 residues. The germline V gene has CDR1 LGHNA and CDR2 YNFKEQ.

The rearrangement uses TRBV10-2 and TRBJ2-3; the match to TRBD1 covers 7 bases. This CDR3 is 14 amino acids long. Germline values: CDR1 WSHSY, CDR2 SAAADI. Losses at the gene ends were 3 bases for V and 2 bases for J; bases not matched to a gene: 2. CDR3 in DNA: TGCGCCAGCAGTGAAGGGACAGACACAGATACGCAGTATTTT. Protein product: CASSEGTDTDTQYF.

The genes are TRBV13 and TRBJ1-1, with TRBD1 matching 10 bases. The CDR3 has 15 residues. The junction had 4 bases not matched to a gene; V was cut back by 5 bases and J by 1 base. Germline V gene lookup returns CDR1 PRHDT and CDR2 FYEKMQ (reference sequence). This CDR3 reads CASSARDRGNTEAFF. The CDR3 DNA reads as TGTGCCAGCAGCGCAAGGGACAGGGGGAACACTGAAGCTTTCTTT.

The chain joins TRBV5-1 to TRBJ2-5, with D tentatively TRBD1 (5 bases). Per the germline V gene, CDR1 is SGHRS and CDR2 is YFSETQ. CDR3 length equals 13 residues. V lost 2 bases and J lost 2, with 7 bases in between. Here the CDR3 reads CASSFAGQETQYF. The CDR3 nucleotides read TGCGCCAGCAGCTTCGCAGGGCAAGAGACCCAGTACTTC.

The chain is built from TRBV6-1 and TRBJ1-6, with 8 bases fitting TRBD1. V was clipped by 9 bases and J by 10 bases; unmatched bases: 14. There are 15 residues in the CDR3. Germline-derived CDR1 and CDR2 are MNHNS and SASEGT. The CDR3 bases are TGTGCCAGTCATGACCGGACAGGGAATGGGTCACCCCTCCACTTT. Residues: CASHDRTGNGSPLHF.

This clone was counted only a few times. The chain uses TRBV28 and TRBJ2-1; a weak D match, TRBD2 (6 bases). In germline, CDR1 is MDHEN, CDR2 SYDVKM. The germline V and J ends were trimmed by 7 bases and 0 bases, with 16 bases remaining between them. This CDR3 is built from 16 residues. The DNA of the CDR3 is TGTGCCAGCAAAGGTGGCGGGGATCCCTCCTACAATGAGCAGTTCTTC. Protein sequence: CASKGGGDPSYNEQFF.

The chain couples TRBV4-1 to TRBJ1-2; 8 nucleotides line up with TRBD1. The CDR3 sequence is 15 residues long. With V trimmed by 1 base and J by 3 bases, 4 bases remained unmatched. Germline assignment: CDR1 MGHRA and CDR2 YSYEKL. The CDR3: CASSQGQGPHYGYTF. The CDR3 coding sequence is TGCGCCAGCAGCCAAGGACAGGGGCCCCACTATGGCTACACCTTC.

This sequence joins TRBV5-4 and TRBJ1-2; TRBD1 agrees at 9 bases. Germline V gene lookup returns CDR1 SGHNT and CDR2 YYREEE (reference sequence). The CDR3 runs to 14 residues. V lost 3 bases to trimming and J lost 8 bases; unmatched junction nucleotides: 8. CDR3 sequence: CASSSDRGVWGYTF. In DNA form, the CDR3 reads TGTGCCAGCAGCTCGGACAGGGGTGTGTGGGGCTACACCTTC.

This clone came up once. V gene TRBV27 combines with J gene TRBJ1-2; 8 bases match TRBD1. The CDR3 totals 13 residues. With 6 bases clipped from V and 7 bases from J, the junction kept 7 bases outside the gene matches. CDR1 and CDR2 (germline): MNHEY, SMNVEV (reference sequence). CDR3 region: CASRQTGDVGYTF. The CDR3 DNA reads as TGTGCCAGCAGGCAGACAGGGGATGTTGGCTACACCTTC.

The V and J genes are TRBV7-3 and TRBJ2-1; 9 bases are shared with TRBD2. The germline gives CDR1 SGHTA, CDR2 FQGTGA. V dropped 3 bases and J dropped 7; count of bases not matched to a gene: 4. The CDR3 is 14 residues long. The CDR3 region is CASSFSGGRNEQFF. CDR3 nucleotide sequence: TGTGCCAGCAGCTTTAGCGGGGGAAGGAATGAGCAGTTCTTC.

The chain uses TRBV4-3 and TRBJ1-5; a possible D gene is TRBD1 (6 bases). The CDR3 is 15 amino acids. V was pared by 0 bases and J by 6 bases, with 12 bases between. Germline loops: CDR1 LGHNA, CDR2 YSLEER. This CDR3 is CASSQDFGGAQPQHF. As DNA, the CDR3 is TGCGCCAGCAGCCAAGATTTCGGGGGGGCTCAGCCCCAGCATTTT.

CDR3 nucleotide sequence: TGTGCCTGGAGTGCACAGGGAAAGAAGCTGTTTTTT. It yields the protein CAWSAQGKKLFF. The chain is built from TRBV30 and TRBJ2-2; tentative D call: TRBD1 (6 bases). Germline CDR1 GTSNPN, CDR2 SVGIG (reference sequence). V shed 1 base and J shed 12 bases, with 12 bases lying between them. CDR3 length equals 12 residues.